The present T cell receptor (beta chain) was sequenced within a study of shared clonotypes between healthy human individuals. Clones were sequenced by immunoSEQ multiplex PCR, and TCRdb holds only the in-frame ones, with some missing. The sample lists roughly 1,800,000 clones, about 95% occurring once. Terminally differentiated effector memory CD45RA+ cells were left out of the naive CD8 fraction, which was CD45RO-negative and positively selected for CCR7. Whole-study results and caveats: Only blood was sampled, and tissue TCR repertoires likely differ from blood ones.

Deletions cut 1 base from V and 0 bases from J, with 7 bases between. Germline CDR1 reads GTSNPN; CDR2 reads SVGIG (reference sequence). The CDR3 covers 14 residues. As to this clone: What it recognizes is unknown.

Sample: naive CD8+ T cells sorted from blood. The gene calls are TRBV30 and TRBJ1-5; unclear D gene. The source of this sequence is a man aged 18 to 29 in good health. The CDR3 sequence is CAWSGPLSNQPQHF. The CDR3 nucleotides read TGTGCCTGGAGTGGGCCCCTTAGCAATCAGCCCCAGCATTTT.